The 29 T cell receptor beta chains reported below all come from one sample, sequenced in a study of shared clonotypes between healthy human individuals. Sequencing used immunoSEQ multiplex PCR; TCRdb keeps in-frame clones, though not all of them. Of millions of clones in the sample, around 95% were seen once. The sample taken for sequencing was naive CD4+ T cells sorted from blood. Subset defined: CD45RA+ positively selected. All receptors derive from a man younger than 30 in good health.

To note about this clone: The sample contains more than one DNA sequence encoding this CDR3. This chain links TRBV7-2 with TRBJ1-2; unclear D gene. Trimming pared 1 base from V and 1 base from J, leaving 4 bases between. CDR1 SGHTA and CDR2 FQGNSA come from the germline V gene. There are 13 residues in the CDR3. CDR3 bases: TGTGCCAGCAGCTTAGACAGTAACTATGGCTACACCTTC. Its protein is CASSLDSNYGYTF.

The chain links TRBV13 to TRBJ1-1; D is possibly TRBD1 (6 bases). The CDR3 totals 15 residues. CDR1 PRHDT and CDR2 FYEKMQ come from the germline V gene (reference sequence). V lost 8 bases and J lost 10, with 26 bases in between. CDR3 in amino acids: CASSMDAGGRILAFF. In DNA, the CDR3 is TGTGCCAGCTCAATGGATGCCGGGGGGCGTATTTTAGCTTTCTTT.

The rearrangement links TRBV7-8 to TRBJ1-5; TRBD1 is a possible D gene (5 bases). The CDR3 totals 16 residues. Germline V CDR1 and CDR2: SGHVS, FQNEAQ. The V gene lost 5 bases and the J gene lost 7 bases, with 21 bases spanning the gap. DNA for the CDR3: TGTGCCAGCAGCGCCCGCACCGGGTCAGGGAGGCAGCCCCAGCATTTT. This encodes CASSARTGSGRQPQHF.

The J gene is TRBJ2-7, the V gene TRBV25-1; D is uncertain. V was cut by 3 bases and J by 4 bases, with 13 bases left in between. The CDR3 is 14 amino acids. Germline V lookup: CDR1 MGHDK, CDR2 SYGVNS. CDR3 region: CASSDPNGLYEQYF. CDR3 DNA: TGTGCCAGCAGTGATCCCAACGGGTTATACGAGCAGTACTTC.

The rearrangement links TRBV5-6 to TRBJ2-7; TRBD2 might be the D (5 bases). The CDR3 totals 15 residues. Germline V gene data show CDR1 as SGHDT and CDR2 as YYEEEE. V was pared by 0 bases and J by 2 bases, with 12 bases between. The CDR3 DNA follows: TGTGCCAGCAGCTTGGCCGGCGGAGGACCCTACGAGCAGTACTTC. Protein: CASSLAGGGPYEQYF.

Worth noting for this clone: The sample carries other DNA sequences with the same CDR3. This chain connects TRBV18 to TRBJ1-1; TRBD1 matches at 8 bases. The CDR3 has 14 residues. Germline V CDR1 and CDR2: KGHSH, LQKENI. The V gene end was trimmed by 5 bases and the J gene end by 2 bases; junction bases not matched to a gene: 4. The CDR3 sequence: CASSSTGENTEAFF. The CDR3 DNA reads as TGTGCCAGCTCATCGACAGGGGAAAACACTGAAGCTTTCTTT.

For this clone: Within the sample, other DNA sequences also encode this same CDR3. The chain is built from TRBV7-9 and TRBJ2-7; TRBD1 matches at 7 bases. This CDR3 has 15 amino acids. Germline V gene lookup returns CDR1 SEHNR and CDR2 FQNEAQ (reference sequence). J was trimmed by 1 base and V by 0 bases; bases with no gene match: 3. The CDR3, as DNA: TGTGCCAGCAGCTTAGCGGGGACAGCTTCCTACGAGCAGTACTTC. This translates into CASSLAGTASYEQYF.

The rearrangement uses TRBV5-1 and TRBJ2-1, with D perhaps matching TRBD2 (7 bases). CDR1 is SGHRS, CDR2 YFSETQ, per germline. The CDR3 is 16 amino acids. V dropped 3 bases and J dropped 5 bases, with 18 bases sitting between them. The DNA for the CDR3 is TGCGCCAGCAGCTGGGACTCTTTCGGGGGGCACAATGAGCAGTTCTTC. This encodes CASSWDSFGGHNEQFF.

Turning to this clone: At the DNA level, this CDR3 is encoded by other sequences in the same sample as well. V gene TRBV4-2 combines with J gene TRBJ2-5; 10 positions match TRBD2. V lost 1 base and J lost 3; bases outside the gene matches: 5. The germline V gene has CDR1 LGHNA and CDR2 YNFKEQ. This CDR3 spans 16 amino acids. CDR3 in DNA: TGTGCCAGCAGCCAAGGCGATAGCGGGGGGAAAGAGACCCAGTACTTC. Translated, it gives CASSQGDSGGKETQYF.

CDR3 amino acids: CASSGGTGSSYEQYF. The CDR3, as DNA: TGTGCCAGCAGTGGGGGGACAGGGAGCTCCTACGAGCAGTACTTC. The rearrangement joins TRBV2 to TRBJ2-7; TRBD1 matches at 9 bases. V was clipped by 4 bases and J by 0 bases; unmatched bases: 4. The CDR3 spans 15 residues. CDR1 is SNHLY and CDR2 is FYNNEI in the germline V gene. The full variable domain, rest sourced from reference TRBV2 and TRBJ2-7, is EPEVTQTPSHQVTQMGQEVILRCVPISNHLYFYWYRQILGQKVEFLVSFYNNEISEKSEIFDDQFSVERPDGSNFTLKIRSTKLEDSAMYFCASSGGTGSSYEQYFGPGTRLTVT.

The chain recombines TRBV4-3 with TRBJ1-2; possibly TRBD1 for D (5 bases). Germline V gives CDR1 LGHNA, CDR2 YSLEER. This CDR3 contains 14 residues. The ends were cut back, 0 bases at V and 4 bases at J, with 9 bases in the middle. The chain's CDR3 is CASSQEGAPYGYTF. DNA of the CDR3: TGCGCCAGCAGCCAAGAAGGGGCGCCCTATGGCTACACCTTC.

This chain joins TRBV6-6 and TRBJ1-5; D is uncertain. CDR3 length equals 12 residues. Germline V gene data show CDR1 as MNHNY and CDR2 as SVGAGI (reference sequence). The ends were cut back, 5 bases at V and 7 bases at J, with 9 bases in the middle. The CDR3 region is CASSGVGQPQHF. DNA for the CDR3: TGTGCCAGCAGTGGCGTGGGGCAGCCCCAGCATTTT.

Comment on this clone: At one end, the junction sequence differs from germline, possibly due to a read error. This chain uses TRBV9 with TRBJ2-3; unclear D gene. The length of the CDR3 is 15 residues. From germline, CDR1 is SGDLS and CDR2 YYNGEE. CDR3 protein: CASSVLSLRTDTQYF. In nucleotides, the CDR3 is TGTGCCAGCAGCGTCCTGAGCCTCCGCACCGATACGCAGTATTTT.

This clone was seen only once. The rearrangement joins TRBV30 to TRBJ1-2; 8 positions agree with TRBD1. Germline lookup yields CDR1 GTSNPN and CDR2 SVGIG (reference sequence). This CDR3 has 13 residues. Unmatched junction bases numbered 6, after V lost 3 bases and J lost 6 bases. The CDR3 sequence is CAWRLQGGHGYTF. The CDR3 bases are TGTGCCTGGAGGTTACAGGGGGGGCATGGCTACACCTTC.

This sequence joins TRBV6-1 and TRBJ1-1; 9 bases are a match to TRBD1. This CDR3 has 16 residues. Germline V gene data show CDR1 as MNHNS and CDR2 as SASEGT. Trimming removed 3 bases from V and 0 bases from J; junction bases left unmatched: 5. The CDR3 DNA reads as TGTGCCAGCAGTGACCACAGGGGGCGCGTGAACACTGAAGCTTTCTTT. Amino acids: CASSDHRGRVNTEAFF.

This chain links TRBV6-1 with TRBJ1-5, with 7 bases identical to TRBD1. The CDR3 totals 15 residues. With V trimmed by 3 bases and J by 6 bases, 8 bases remained unmatched. Germline lookup yields CDR1 MNHNS and CDR2 SASEGT. The CDR3 nucleotides read TGTGCCAGCAGTGACGGAGGGGGCTTAAGTCAGCCCCAGCATTTT. Encoded protein: CASSDGGGLSQPQHF.

Of note for this clone: Other nucleotide sequences in the sample specify the same CDR3. As DNA, the CDR3 is TGTGCCAGCAGCTTTCAGGAGAACACTGAAGCTTTCTTT. It encodes CASSFQENTEAFF. The rearrangement joins TRBV11-2 to TRBJ1-1; D not certain. CDR1 and CDR2 from the germline V gene are SGHAT and FQNNGV. The CDR3 spans 13 residues. With 3 bases removed from V and 1 base from J, the gap between germline ends came to 6 bases.

V usage is TRBV4-3 and J usage is TRBJ2-7, with 12 bases fitting TRBD2. CDR3 length: 16 residues. In germline, CDR1 is LGHNA, CDR2 YSLEER. V was pared by 0 bases and J by 3 bases, with 3 bases of the junction left unmatched. CDR3 DNA: TGCGCCAGCAGCCAAGAACCACTAGCGGGGGGCTACGAGCAGTACTTC. It codes for CASSQEPLAGGYEQYF.

The chain recombines TRBV6-5 with TRBJ1-5; D not resolved. V was clipped by 5 bases and J by 3 bases, with 14 bases between them. The CDR3 consists of 15 residues. CDR1 and CDR2 from the germline V gene are MNHEY and SVGAGI. CDR3: CASSTMTSPNQPQHF. For the CDR3, the DNA is TGTGCCAGCAGTACAATGACAAGTCCCAATCAGCCCCAGCATTTT.

Of note for this clone: The same CDR3 is also encoded by other DNA sequences in this sample. This chain links TRBV2 with TRBJ1-5; the D is unclear. The CDR3 totals 14 residues. V dropped 3 bases and J dropped 1 base, with 7 bases sitting between them. CDR1 and CDR2 (germline): SNHLY, FYNNEI. CDR3 sequence reads: CASSDGQSNQPQHF. CDR3 DNA: TGTGCCAGCAGTGACGGGCAGAGCAATCAGCCCCAGCATTTT.

The V gene is TRBV5-1, the J gene TRBJ2-7, with D tentatively TRBD1 or TRBD2 (5 bases each). The CDR3 runs to 13 residues. Germline loops: CDR1 SGHRS, CDR2 YFSETQ. The V end was cut by 0 bases, the J end by 6 bases, with 10 bases between. The CDR3 DNA reads TGCGCCAGCAGCTTGGCCCGGGGCGTCGAGCAGTACTTC. Translating gives CASSLARGVEQYF.

The rearrangement links TRBV7-2 to TRBJ2-1; D is uncertain. The CDR3 has 13 residues. Germline-derived CDR1 and CDR2 are SGHTA and FQGNSA. Trimming took 1 base from V and 6 from J, leaving 7 bases between them. CDR3 in amino acids: CASSLGWSNEQFF. CDR3 DNA sequence: TGTGCCAGCAGCTTAGGGTGGTCCAATGAGCAGTTCTTC.

The chain links TRBV18 to TRBJ2-1, with D possibly TRBD1 on 5 matching bases. The V end lost 4 bases, the J end lost 4 bases, and 11 bases lay between the germline ends. The CDR3 has 14 residues. Germline V gives CDR1 KGHSH, CDR2 LQKENI. The DNA for the CDR3 is TGTGCCAGCTCACTCCTTAGGGGTTACAATGAGCAGTTCTTC. Residues: CASSLLRGYNEQFF.

V is TRBV7-2 and J is TRBJ1-4; D is ambiguous. V dropped 1 base and J dropped 5 bases, with 11 bases sitting between them. Germline assignment: CDR1 SGHTA and CDR2 FQGNSA. CDR3 length: 15 residues. CDR3 sequence reads: CASSLGGGNNEKLFF. In DNA form, the CDR3 reads TGTGCCAGCAGCTTAGGAGGAGGAAACAATGAAAAACTGTTTTTT.

This clone was found once. In the same sample, other DNA sequences code for this CDR3. The chain joins TRBV5-1 to TRBJ1-1; 9 bases match TRBD1. The CDR3 has 14 amino acids. The germline CDR1 and CDR2 sequences are SGHRS and YFSETQ. V was pared by 4 bases and J by 4 bases, with 5 bases of the junction left unmatched. CDR3 amino acids: CASSSTGGRTEAFF. CDR3 nucleotide sequence: TGCGCCAGCAGCAGTACAGGGGGCCGCACTGAAGCTTTCTTT.

The CDR3, as DNA: TGTGCCTGGAGTACTAGGTCCAGGGTAGGCTATGGCTACACCTTC. Protein: CAWSTRSRVGYGYTF. The gene calls are TRBV30 and TRBJ1-2; tentative D call: TRBD1 (5 bases). The V gene's germline CDR1 is GTSNPN and CDR2 SVGIG (reference sequence). Trimming removed 2 bases from V and 4 bases from J, with 17 bases in between. CDR3 size: 15 residues.

The V and J genes are TRBV27 and TRBJ1-1; tentative D call: TRBD1 (6 bases). CDR3 size: 13 residues. Trimming took off 10 bases at V and 4 bases at J, with 16 bases between the two ends. Germline V gene lookup returns CDR1 MNHEY and CDR2 SMNVEV (reference sequence). CDR3 amino acids: CATHPRGITEAFF. The CDR3 DNA is TGTGCCACTCACCCGAGGGGGATCACTGAAGCTTTCTTT.

V usage is TRBV11-2 and J usage is TRBJ1-1; D is possibly TRBD1 (5 bases). In germline, CDR1 is SGHAT, CDR2 FQNNGV. The V end lost 5 bases, the J end lost 4 bases, and 11 bases lay between the germline ends. The CDR3 extends over 13 amino acids. CDR3 loop: CASSPGTGTEAFF. CDR3 nucleotide sequence: TGTGCCAGCAGCCCAGGGACGGGCACTGAAGCTTTCTTT.

The chain joins TRBV10-1 to TRBJ1-1; D call uncertain. In germline, CDR1 is WNHNN, CDR2 SYGVQD (reference sequence). The CDR3 is made up of 13 amino acids. Deletions cut 7 bases from V and 1 base from J, with 10 bases between. CDR3 DNA: TGCGCCAGCAATCGGGGAGCGAACACTGAAGCTTTCTTT. As protein: CASNRGANTEAFF.